The clone carrying this TCR beta chain was counted a single time. TCRdb's table, derived via immunoSEQ multiplex PCR, lists solely in-frame clones and lacks some. The sample records a few thousand clones, around 80% being singletons. Time point described: pre-treatment baseline. The source of the sample is a study of blood T cell dynamics during melanoma immunotherapy. In the study overall: Patients with metastatic melanoma got pembrolizumab or nivolumab-ipilimumab as first-line care.

Germline assignment: CDR1 MDHEN and CDR2 SYDVKM. The V gene lost 5 bases and the J gene lost 4 bases, with 5 bases spanning the gap. This CDR3 is 11 amino acids long. This TCR was recovered from a human donor with melanoma. The chain carries TRBV28 and TRBJ1-2; D unclear. The sequences come from blood, collected from a patient treated with checkpoint blockade. The CDR3 sequence is CASSLAYGYTF. CDR3 in DNA: TGTGCCAGCAGTCTCGCCTATGGCTACACCTTC.